The 29 T cell receptor beta chains below all came from one sample that was sequenced in a study of T cell responses to AZD1222 COVID-19 vaccine. The data were produced by immunoSEQ multiplex PCR, yet TCRdb's version contains in-frame clones alone and is incomplete. The table includes about 75,000 clones, about nine tenths detected once. This specimen was peripheral blood, taken 28 days after the second dose of the MenACWY control vaccine. These receptors all come from an adult who received the MenACWY meningococcal vaccine as a control.

The chain is built from TRBV28 and TRBJ2-7; D possibly uses TRBD1 or TRBD2 (5 bases each). This CDR3 spans 12 amino acids. Germline CDR1 and CDR2: MDHEN and SYDVKM. V dropped 5 bases and J dropped 3 bases, with 8 bases sitting between them. CDR3 region: CASSQGDYEQYF. For the CDR3, the DNA is TGTGCCAGCAGTCAGGGAGACTACGAGCAGTACTTC.

In this sample, this clone turned up a few times. The V call is TRBV20-1, the J call TRBJ1-2; D is unclear. The CDR3 spans 10 residues. The germline gives CDR1 DFQATT, CDR2 SNEGSKA (reference sequence). Trimming stripped 6 bases from V and 2 bases from J, with 4 bases between. The DNA of the CDR3 is TGCAGTGCCCAGAACTATGGCTACACCTTC. Amino acids: CSAQNYGYTF.

The chain recombines TRBV28 with TRBJ2-5; D might be TRBD2 (5 bases). CDR1 MDHEN and CDR2 SYDVKM come from the germline V gene. The ends were cut back, 2 bases at V and 4 bases at J, with 8 bases in the middle. This CDR3 contains 13 residues. The CDR3 nucleotides read TGTGCCAGCAGTTTAGGAGGTGGAGAGACCCAGTACTTC. Amino acid sequence: CASSLGGGETQYF.

The rearrangement uses TRBV6-2 or TRBV6-3 and TRBJ2-2, with a weak D call TRBD2 (7 bases). The CDR3 runs to 16 residues. Germline V gene data show CDR1 as MNHEY and CDR2 as SVGEGT. The ends were cut back, 5 bases at V and 5 bases at J, with 18 bases in the middle. The CDR3 coding sequence is TGTGCCAGCAGTATCGGTGGCGGGGGCGGGACCGGGGAGCTGTTTTTT. Translating it yields CASSIGGGGGTGELFF.

J is TRBJ2-1 and V is TRBV5-4, with D perhaps matching TRBD1 (6 bases). V was trimmed by 4 bases and J by 2 bases, leaving 13 bases between them. CDR1 and CDR2 (germline): SGHNT, YYREEE (reference sequence). The CDR3 runs to 15 residues. The CDR3 nucleotides read TGTGCCAGCAGCATACAAGGGGGAACCTACAATGAGCAGTTCTTC. Translation gives CASSIQGGTYNEQFF.

This chain joins TRBV23-1 and TRBJ1-2, with 8 bases identical to TRBD1. TRBV23-1 is classed as an ORF, of uncertain function. V trimming: 3 bases; J trimming: 6 bases; junction bases outside the gene matches: 21. The CDR3 consists of 19 residues. The CDR3 coding sequence is TGCGCCAGCAGTCAGGGTACTGTTGGGCAGGGGGCCCCCTCCCATGGCTACACCTTC. Translation gives CASSQGTVGQGAPSHGYTF.

The CDR3 protein is CASSEFGEGSPLHF. The CDR3, as DNA: TGTGCCAGCAGTGAATTTGGGGAGGGTTCACCCCTCCACTTT. The rearrangement joins TRBV25-1 to TRBJ1-6; D remains ambiguous. The germline V gene has CDR1 MGHDK and CDR2 SYGVNS. V lost 1 base and J 9 bases, leaving 10 bases between the germline ends. CDR3 length equals 14 residues.

This clone was seen once. The chain employs TRBV27 and TRBJ1-5; 10 bases agree with TRBD1. V shed 6 bases and J 4 bases; nucleotides not matched to a gene: 12. CDR1 and CDR2 (germline): MNHEY, SMNVEV (reference sequence). The CDR3 is 17 residues long. Here the CDR3 reads CASSDQTGGTANQPQHF. DNA for the CDR3: TGTGCCAGCAGCGATCAGACAGGGGGCACAGCAAATCAGCCCCAGCATTTT.

V usage is TRBV7-6 and J usage is TRBJ1-1, with D tentatively TRBD1 (6 bases). The germline V gene has CDR1 SGHVS and CDR2 FNYEAQ. This CDR3 has 13 amino acids. Trimming stripped 5 bases from V and 1 base from J, with 8 bases between. Here the CDR3 DNA reads TGTGCCAGCAGCCGACAGGAGAACACTGAAGCTTTCTTT. Amino acid sequence: CASSRQENTEAFF. Using reference TRBV7-6 and TRBJ1-1 for the parts outside the CDR3, the full variable domain is GAGVSQSPRYKVTKRGQDVALRCDPISGHVSLYWYRQALGQGPEFLTYFNYEAQQDKSGLPNDRFSAERPEGSISTLTIQRTEQRDSAMYRCASSRQENTEAFFGQGTRLTVV.

The gene calls are TRBV25-1 and TRBJ1-1, with TRBD1 matching over 7 bases. Losses at the gene ends were 3 bases for V and 7 bases for J; bases not matched to a gene: 11. The germline V gene encodes CDR1 MGHDK and CDR2 SYGVNS. The CDR3 extends over 15 amino acids. CDR3 loop: CASSERDRDSGEAFF. DNA of the CDR3: TGTGCCAGCAGTGAGCGAGACAGGGACTCTGGTGAAGCTTTCTTT.

The gene calls are TRBV19 and TRBJ1-2; possibly TRBD1 for D (6 bases). The CDR3 has 14 residues. CDR1 and CDR2 from the germline V gene are LNHDA and SQIVND (reference sequence). V gave up 5 bases and J gave up 3 bases, with 13 bases separating them. The CDR3 sequence is CASSATGADYGYTF. CDR3 in DNA: TGTGCCAGTAGTGCGACAGGAGCGGACTATGGCTACACCTTC.

The genes are TRBV7-2 and TRBJ1-1; 7 positions agree with TRBD1. CDR1 SGHTA and CDR2 FQGNSA come from the germline V gene. V shed 5 bases and J 1 base; nucleotides not matched to a gene: 4. CDR3 length: 14 residues. As DNA, the CDR3 is TGTGCCAGCAGCGTACAGGGGAAGAACACTGAAGCTTTCTTT. This codes for CASSVQGKNTEAFF.

This clone was recorded only once. This chain connects TRBV30 to TRBJ1-3; D gene ambiguous. V was clipped by 5 bases and J by 0 bases, with 17 bases between them. CDR3 size: 16 residues. CDR1 is GTSNPN, CDR2 SVGIG, per germline (reference sequence). The CDR3 here is CAWGIDWHNSGNTIYF. Here the CDR3 DNA reads TGTGCCTGGGGCATCGACTGGCACAACTCTGGAAACACCATATATTTT.

This sequence joins TRBV3-1 (or the pseudogene TRBV3-2) and TRBJ2-5, with 8 bases fitting TRBD2. V lost 4 bases to trimming and J lost 5 bases; unmatched junction nucleotides: 6. Germline CDR1 is LGHDT and CDR2 is YNNKEL (reference sequence). The CDR3 consists of 14 residues. The CDR3, as DNA: TGTGCCAGCAGCCGGAGGACTAGCTGGGAGACCCAGTACTTC. Its protein product is CASSRRTSWETQYF.

The chain joins TRBV3-1 (or the pseudogene TRBV3-2) to TRBJ2-1; tentatively, D is TRBD1 (6 bases). Germline V gene data show CDR1 as LGHDT and CDR2 as YNNKEL (reference sequence). Trimming shortened V by 0 bases and J by 6 bases, and 12 bases separated the two germline ends. The CDR3 runs 15 residues. CDR3 coding DNA: TGTGCCAGCAGCCAAGACCGAAACAGGGTCAATGAGCAGTTCTTC. As protein: CASSQDRNRVNEQFF.

The chain employs TRBV19 and TRBJ2-1; 7 bases are shared with TRBD1. Germline V gene lookup returns CDR1 LNHDA and CDR2 SQIVND (reference sequence). Trimming cost V 6 bases and J 0 bases; bases outside gene matches: 5. The CDR3 consists of 15 residues. The CDR3 sequence: CASSLGGFSYNEQFF. The CDR3 DNA follows: TGTGCCAGTAGCCTAGGGGGCTTCTCCTACAATGAGCAGTTCTTC.

The CDR3, as DNA: TGTGCCAGCAGCCAAGCCCCGGGGGCGCGTAGTGAAAAACTGTTTTTT. Translating it yields CASSQAPGARSEKLFF. V gene TRBV3-1 (or the pseudogene TRBV3-2) combines with J gene TRBJ1-4, with a tentative D call TRBD1 (6 bases). Trimming stripped 1 base from V and 7 bases from J, with 16 bases between. The germline V gene has CDR1 LGHDT and CDR2 YNNKEL (reference sequence). The CDR3 consists of 16 residues.

The J gene is TRBJ2-7, the V gene TRBV30, with TRBD1 as a possible D gene (6 bases). Germline V gene data show CDR1 as GTSNPN and CDR2 as SVGIG (reference sequence). Trimming removed 5 bases at V and 2 bases at J, with 22 bases between. The CDR3 consists of 16 residues. The CDR3 reads CAWSILQGKGPYEQYF. Here the CDR3 DNA reads TGTGCCTGGTCCATTCTACAGGGAAAGGGGCCCTACGAGCAGTACTTC.

V gene TRBV3-1 (or the pseudogene TRBV3-2) combines with J gene TRBJ1-5; a weak D match, TRBD1 (6 bases). This CDR3 comprises 12 residues. CDR1 LGHDT and CDR2 YNNKEL come from the germline V gene (reference sequence). Between the trimmed V and J ends, which lost 5 bases and 5 bases, there was a span of 7 bases. CDR3 region: CASSSGDQPQHF. DNA of the CDR3: TGTGCCAGCAGCTCAGGGGATCAGCCCCAGCATTTT.

This sequence joins TRBV28 and TRBJ1-5; a weak D match, TRBD1 (5 bases). Deletions cut 2 bases from V and 2 bases from J, with 13 bases between. The germline V gene encodes CDR1 MDHEN and CDR2 SYDVKM. The CDR3 sequence is 16 residues long. CDR3 nucleotide sequence: TGTGCCAGCAGTTTAGACGCCCCGGGGGGCAATCAGCCCCAGCATTTT. This encodes CASSLDAPGGNQPQHF.

This chain connects TRBV2 to TRBJ2-1; 7 bases are shared with TRBD1. J lost 5 bases, V lost 6 bases, and 10 bases had no gene match. Per the germline V gene, CDR1 is SNHLY and CDR2 is FYNNEI. The length of the CDR3 is 15 residues. The CDR3: CASSPRTGPNNEQFF. CDR3 sequence (DNA): TGTGCCAGCAGCCCCAGGACAGGACCAAACAATGAGCAGTTCTTC.

The chain links TRBV5-1 to TRBJ2-6; D not resolved. Trimming shortened V by 4 bases and J by 2 bases, and 1 base separated the two germline ends. Germline V gene lookup returns CDR1 SGHRS and CDR2 YFSETQ. This CDR3 contains 12 residues. For the CDR3, the DNA is TGCGCCAGCAGCCCTGGGGCCAACGTCCTGACTTTC. It translates to CASSPGANVLTF.

V is TRBV4-2 and J is TRBJ2-5, with D possibly being TRBD2 (7 bases). Deletions cut 1 base from V and 5 bases from J, with 17 bases between. Looked up from germline, CDR1 is LGHNA and CDR2 is YNFKEQ. The CDR3 is made up of 16 amino acids. In DNA form, the CDR3 reads TGTGCCAGCAGCCAAGCTGGCGGCGGGGGCCACGAGACCCAGTACTTC. This codes for CASSQAGGGGHETQYF.

The rearrangement joins TRBV19 to TRBJ1-1; the D gene is possibly TRBD1 (5 bases). Germline values: CDR1 LNHDA, CDR2 SQIVND (reference sequence). With 6 bases removed from V and 4 bases from J, the gap between germline ends came to 12 bases. This CDR3 is built from 13 residues. In DNA form, the CDR3 reads TGTGCCAGTAGACTGGGGGATTTCACTGAAGCTTTCTTT. Encoded protein: CASRLGDFTEAFF.

The chain carries TRBV4-3 and TRBJ1-4; the D gene is possibly TRBD1 (6 bases). From germline, CDR1 is LGHNA and CDR2 YSLEER. Trimming stripped 8 bases from V and 5 bases from J, with 18 bases between. CDR3 size: 15 residues. This chain's CDR3 is CASGMQGRLNEKLFF. The CDR3 DNA sequence: TGCGCCAGCGGCATGCAGGGGAGGCTAAATGAAAAACTGTTTTTT.

This clone occurred a few times. The chain joins TRBV11-3 to TRBJ1-4, with D maybe TRBD1 (5 bases). The germline CDR1 and CDR2 sequences are SGHNT and YENEEA. This CDR3 spans 17 amino acids. Trimming pared 5 bases from V and 4 bases from J, leaving 20 bases between. CDR3 sequence: CASSLPRGMGNNEKLFF. CDR3 in DNA: TGTGCCAGCAGCCTCCCCCGGGGGATGGGGAATAATGAAAAACTGTTTTTT. Together with reference TRBV11-3 and TRBJ1-4, the CDR3 gives the full variable domain: EAGVVQSPRYKIIEKKQPVAFWCNPISGHNTLYWYLQNLGQGPELLIRYENEEAVDDSQLPKDRFSAERLKGVDSTLKIQPAELGDSAVYLCASSLPRGMGNNEKLFFGSGTQLSVL.

This clone was detected once. The chain recombines TRBV19 with TRBJ2-3; 10 positions match TRBD2. CDR1 and CDR2 (germline): LNHDA, SQIVND (reference sequence). V lost 6 bases, J lost 4 bases, and 7 bases stayed unmatched. The CDR3 spans 15 residues. For the CDR3, the DNA is TGTGCCAGTAGGCCAGCGGGGGGGCCAGCAGATACGCAGTATTTT. It is translated as CASRPAGGPADTQYF.

Here the CDR3 DNA reads TGTGCCAGCGGACCGCGAAATCTCTATGGCTACACCTTC. Translated: CASGPRNLYGYTF. The V call is TRBV19, the J call TRBJ1-2; no firm D call. The length of the CDR3 is 13 residues. CDR1 is LNHDA, CDR2 SQIVND, per germline (reference sequence). The ends were cut back, 9 bases at V and 4 bases at J, with 15 bases in the middle.

The sample holds a few counts of this clone. The chain joins TRBV9 to TRBJ2-7; TRBD1 matches at 7 bases. The CDR3 covers 14 residues. Trimming at V came to 4 bases and at J to 5 bases, leaving 9 bases not matched to a gene. Germline V gene lookup returns CDR1 SGDLS and CDR2 YYNGEE. DNA for the CDR3: TGTGCCAGCAGCCGACAGGGATCGCCTCACGAGCAGTACTTC. It specifies CASSRQGSPHEQYF.